The rows below give T cell receptor beta chains drawn from one sample of a study of cytotoxic CD8 clonotypes in ibrutinib-treated CLL. TCRdb's copy holds only in-frame clones and misses some; the assay was immunoSEQ multiplex PCR. The table includes about 300,000 clones, 67% detected once. Here the sequenced sample was PBMCs, taken after 36 months of ibrutinib treatment. All receptors come from a human donor with chronic lymphocytic leukemia. Each CDR3 is given with its conserved first and last residue. The D gene is left open where the match is weak. Size tells how often a clone was seen (once, few, many) or the class of an expanded clone, and some rows leave it out.

- | - | TRBJ1-2 | TRBV9 | CASSVEMGYGYTF | TGTGCCAGCAGCGTAGAGATGGGGTATGGCTACACCTTC
once | TRBD2 | TRBJ2-1 | TRBV19 | CASSILSGGSYNEQFF | TGTGCCAGTAGTATCCTTAGCGGGGGGTCTTACAATGAGCAGTTCTTC
- | - | TRBJ1-1 | TRBV9 | CASSVVAGGEAFF | TGTGCCAGCAGCGTAGTTGCTGGGGGGGAAGCTTTCTTT
- | - | TRBJ1-1 | TRBV6-4 | CASSVEGSTEAFF | TGTGCCAGCAGTGTTGAGGGGAGCACTGAAGCTTTCTTT
- | TRBD1 | TRBJ2-5 | TRBV5-4 | CASTRAGTGGRETQYF | TGTGCCAGCACCCGAGCCGGGACAGGGGGTCGGGAGACCCAGTACTTC
few | TRBD2 | TRBJ2-5 | TRBV5-1 | CASSLAASGPQETQYF | TGCGCCAGCAGCTTGGCAGCTAGCGGACCCCAAGAGACCCAGTACTTC
- | TRBD1 | TRBJ1-4 | TRBV15 | CATSRDRGTVNEKLFF | TGTGCCACCAGCAGAGATAGGGGGACAGTAAATGAAAAACTGTTTTTT
- | - | TRBJ1-2 | TRBV2 | CASSERRGTNYGYTF | TGTGCCAGCAGTGAAAGGCGGGGCACTAACTATGGCTACACCTTC
- | - | TRBJ1-4 | TRBV27 | CASSLSPQGRSEEKLFF | TGTGCCAGCAGTTTATCCCCTCAGGGCCGGTCGGAGGAAAAACTGTTTTTT
- | TRBD1 | TRBJ1-2 | TRBV27 | CASSPTGSYGYTF | TGTGCCAGCAGTCCGACAGGGAGCTATGGCTACACCTTC
- | - | TRBJ1-2 | TRBV27 | CASTDWMGGRGYTF | TGTGCCAGCACCGATTGGATGGGGGGTCGGGGCTACACCTTC
- | - | TRBJ2-5 | TRBV5-1 | CASSLPGLHQGQYF | TGCGCCAGCAGCCTACCGGGACTTCACCAAGGGCAGTACTTC
- | - | TRBJ1-1 | TRBV2 | CASSVGYQTEAFF | TGTGCCAGCAGTGTGGGCTATCAGACTGAAGCTTTCTTT
- | TRBD2 | TRBJ2-7 | TRBV4-3 | CASSQDGSLAGDEQYF | TGCGCCAGCAGCCAAGATGGAAGCCTAGCGGGCGACGAGCAGTACTTC
few | - | TRBJ1-1 | TRBV6-5 | CASSYSRGLNTEAFF | TGTGCCAGCAGTTACTCCCGGGGCCTGAACACTGAAGCTTTCTTT
- | TRBD2 | TRBJ2-3 | TRBV2 | CASSEPGLAGGDTQYF | TGTGCCAGCAGTGAACCGGGACTAGCGGGGGGAGATACGCAGTATTTT
few | - | TRBJ2-5 | TRBV5-4 | CASSSSIGGRETQYF | TGTGCCAGCAGCTCCTCGATCGGGGGCCGGGAGACCCAGTACTTC
- | - | TRBJ1-1 | TRBV7-8 | CASSLQGPGRLEAFF | TGTGCCAGCAGCTTACAGGGGCCAGGCCGACTTGAAGCTTTCTTT
- | TRBD1 | TRBJ1-2 | TRBV5-1 | CASSLVGTGEDYGYTF | TGCGCCAGCAGCTTGGTCGGGACAGGGGAAGACTATGGCTACACCTTC
- | - | TRBJ2-7 | TRBV5-4 | CASSSGPSSYEQYF | TGTGCCAGCAGCTCGGGACCCAGCTCCTACGAGCAGTACTTC
- | - | TRBJ2-7 | TRBV5-1 | CASSVDSLALNEQYF | TGCGCCAGCAGCGTGGACAGTTTGGCGCTGAATGAGCAGTACTTC
- | TRBD2 | TRBJ2-3 | TRBV18 | CASSPGTSGGGTDTQYF | TGTGCCAGCTCACCGGGGACTAGCGGGGGGGGCACAGATACGCAGTATTTT
- | - | TRBJ1-1 | TRBV4-1 | CASSLLGGKNTEAFF | TGCGCCAGCAGCCTCCTTGGGGGGAAGAACACTGAAGCTTTCTTT
- | - | TRBJ1-2 | TRBV6-1 | CASSTDRVTYGYTF | TGTGCCAGCAGTACGGACCGGGTTACCTATGGCTACACCTTC
- | - | TRBJ1-1 | TRBV2 | CASQWHRRAEAFF | TGTGCCAGCCAGTGGCATCGTAGAGCTGAAGCTTTCTTT
- | TRBD2 | TRBJ2-7 | TRBV28 | CASSLRLSGTSEQYF | TGTGCCAGCAGTTTAAGGTTATCCGGGACTAGCGAGCAGTACTTC
- | - | TRBJ1-2 | TRBV21-1 | CASRFRQASYF | TGTGCCAGCAGGTTTCGGCAAGCCTCATACTTC
- | - | TRBJ2-7 | TRBV2 | CASSLDSVVFYEQYF | TGTGCCAGCAGCCTGGACAGCGTAGTTTTCTACGAGCAGTACTTC
- | - | TRBJ2-1 | TRBV7-3 | CASSLRGQPNNEQFF | TGTGCCAGCAGCTTAAGGGGGCAGCCAAACAATGAGCAGTTCTTC
- | - | TRBJ1-2 | TRBV7-9 | CASSSLVSGGYTF | TGTGCCAGCAGCTCCCTCGTGAGCGGGGGCTACACCTTC
- | - | TRBJ2-3 | TRBV7-2 | CASSLAILTDTQYF | TGTGCCAGCAGCTTAGCTATTTTAACAGATACGCAGTATTTT
- | - | TRBJ2-3 | TRBV25-1 | CASSEGVDTQYF | TGTGCCAGCTCGGAGGGGGTGGATACGCAGTATTTT
- | - | TRBJ2-5 | TRBV15 | CATSRGELETQYF | TGTGCCACCAGCAGAGGGGAGTTGGAGACCCAGTACTTC
once | - | TRBJ2-3 | TRBV7-2 | CASSSRRRTDTQYF | TGTGCCAGCAGCTCGCGGAGGCGCACAGATACGCAGTATTTT
- | TRBD1 | TRBJ1-2 | TRBV29-1 | CSVGLDRGLGGYTF | TGCAGCGTTGGCCTGGACAGGGGGCTAGGAGGCTACACCTTC
- | - | TRBJ2-7 | TRBV6-6 | CASSPLYEQYF | TGTGCCAGCAGTCCCCTTTACGAGCAGTACTTC
- | - | TRBJ2-1 | TRBV5-4 | CASSLLSQNEQFF | TGTGCCAGCAGCTTGCTTTCGCAAAATGAGCAGTTCTTC
- | - | TRBJ2-4 | TRBV4-1 | CASSRGVPLAKNIQYF | TGCGCCAGCAGTCGAGGGGTCCCCCTAGCCAAAAACATTCAGTACTTC
- | TRBD1 | TRBJ2-3 | TRBV5-6 | CASSPTRDRVFTDTQYF | TGTGCCAGCAGCCCCACAAGGGACAGGGTTTTCACAGATACGCAGTATTTT
once | TRBD1 | TRBJ2-6 | TRBV10-3 | CAARQGVGANVLTF | TGTGCCGCCAGACAGGGTGTCGGGGCCAACGTCCTGACTTTC
- | TRBD2 | TRBJ2-1 | TRBV5-8 | CASSFRLAAFREQFF | TGTGCCAGCAGCTTTCGGCTAGCGGCCTTTCGGGAGCAGTTCTTC
few | - | TRBJ2-5 | TRBV2 | CASSRGETQYF | TGTGCCAGCAGTCGGGGAGAGACCCAGTACTTC
- | - | TRBJ2-5 | TRBV6-5 | CASSYGTIKETQYF | TGTGCCAGCAGTTACGGTACGATCAAAGAGACCCAGTACTTC
- | - | TRBJ2-7 | TRBV11-3 | CASSFYSGASYEQYF | TGTGCCAGCAGCTTCTATTCAGGGGCCTCCTACGAGCAGTACTTC
- | - | TRBJ1-2 | TRBV18 | CASSPRQVFGNGYTF | TGTGCCAGCTCACCGCGACAGGTGTTCGGAAATGGCTACACCTTC
- | - | TRBJ2-2 | TRBV11-3 | CASSLIGNTGELFF | TGTGCCAGCAGCTTAATCGGTAACACCGGGGAGCTGTTTTTT
- | TRBD1 | TRBJ1-2 | TRBV6-5 | CASMGQPPYGYTF | TGTGCCAGCATGGGACAGCCACCCTATGGCTACACCTTC
- | TRBD1 | TRBJ1-2 | TRBV5-6 | CASSIRTGGYGYTF | TGTGCCAGCAGCATCCGGACAGGGGGCTATGGCTACACCTTC